Presented here are 30 T cell receptor beta chains from one specimen sequenced in a study of cytomegalovirus exposure and HLA in healthy donors. PCR primers comprised 60 Vbeta and 13 Jbeta primers. The protocol was immunoSEQ multiplex PCR, while the TCRdb copy is restricted to in-frame clones and leaves out a portion. Of some 180,000 clones in the sample, roughly 68% are singletons; the top ten hold over 1.5%. The material sequenced was PBMCs. Receptors originate from a woman aged 25-40 years in good health and CMV-seronegative.

There are a few counts of this clone. The chain recombines TRBV5-6 with TRBJ1-2; D not resolved. This CDR3 is built from 12 residues. Germline-derived CDR1 and CDR2 are SGHDT and YYEEEE. Deletions cut 5 bases from V and 8 bases from J, with 13 bases between. The CDR3 loop is CASSYGRGGYTF. Here the CDR3 DNA reads TGTGCCAGCAGTTACGGACGGGGAGGCTACACCTTC.

This rearrangement joins TRBV5-1 to TRBJ2-5; 10 bases align to TRBD1. V lost 2 bases to trimming and J lost 5 bases; unmatched junction nucleotides: 9. The CDR3 extends over 16 amino acids. Looked up from germline, CDR1 is SGHRS and CDR2 is YFSETQ. The CDR3 spells CASSFSPTGGGETQYF. For the CDR3, the DNA is TGCGCCAGCAGCTTTTCCCCGACAGGGGGCGGGGAGACCCAGTACTTC.

The chain joins TRBV2 to TRBJ2-7; 9 positions agree with TRBD1. This CDR3 contains 14 residues. Per the germline V gene, CDR1 is SNHLY and CDR2 is FYNNEI. J was trimmed by 3 bases and V by 5 bases; bases with no gene match: 5. In DNA, the CDR3 is TGTGCCAGCAGTTCCGGGACAGGGCACTACGAGCAGTACTTC. Amino acids: CASSSGTGHYEQYF.

The gene calls are TRBV15 and TRBJ2-1; TRBD2 matches 14 bases. The CDR3 sequence is 18 residues long. CDR1 is LNHNV, CDR2 YYDKDF, per germline (reference sequence). V dropped 0 bases and J dropped 6; count of bases not matched to a gene: 7. The CDR3 nucleotides read TGTGCCACCAGCAGAGATGGGACTAGCGGGAGCCACTCCAATGAGCAGTTCTTC. Translation gives CATSRDGTSGSHSNEQFF.

This chain joins TRBV27 and TRBJ2-3, with 15 positions matching TRBD2. Germline V gives CDR1 MNHEY, CDR2 SMNVEV (reference sequence). CDR3 length: 16 amino acids. The V and J ends lost 6 bases and 7 bases, in that order; junction bases with no gene match: 8. CDR3 bases: TGTGCCAGCAGCGGACTAGCGGGAGGGCCCGCGCATACGCAGTATTTT. Protein: CASSGLAGGPAHTQYF.

For the CDR3, the DNA is TGCAGCGTAGGACAGGGTGAGCAGTACTTC. It codes for CSVGQGEQYF. The V call is TRBV29-1, the J call TRBJ2-7; 8 nucleotides align to TRBD1. The CDR3 length is 10 residues. Per germline, CDR1 SQVTM and CDR2 ANQGSEA. V dropped 6 bases and J dropped 7; count of bases not matched to a gene: 2.

This clone was observed once. V gene TRBV5-4 combines with J gene TRBJ2-7, with TRBD1 as a possible D gene (6 bases). This CDR3 is 14 amino acids long. Germline loops: CDR1 SGHNT, CDR2 YYREEE (reference sequence). The V end was cut by 4 bases, the J end by 7 bases, with 18 bases between. The CDR3 DNA sequence: TGTGCCAGCAGCCCCGGACAGACCTACTCTGAGCAGTACTTC. Amino acid sequence: CASSPGQTYSEQYF.

The genes are TRBV6-6 and TRBJ2-4; D is possibly TRBD2 (6 bases). Germline CDR1 reads MNHNY; CDR2 reads SVGAGI (reference sequence). Trimming removed 6 bases at V and 4 bases at J, with 16 bases between. The CDR3 extends over 15 amino acids. The CDR3 spells CASRPTGTLKNIQYF. The CDR3 DNA follows: TGTGCCAGCAGGCCGACCGGGACTCTGAAAAACATTCAGTACTTC.

This sequence joins TRBV5-5 and TRBJ2-1, with TRBD1 matching 10 bases. From germline, CDR1 is SGHKS and CDR2 YYEKEE (reference sequence). The J segment lost 8 bases and the V segment lost 4 bases, leaving 9 bases of the junction unmatched. The CDR3 totals 15 residues. Written as DNA, the CDR3 is TGTGCCAGCAGCCCCGACAGGGGGCGGGCAGATGAGCAGTTCTTC. Translating gives CASSPDRGRADEQFF.

The chain links TRBV4-3 to TRBJ2-1; perhaps TRBD2 as D (5 bases). Germline-derived CDR1 and CDR2 are LGHNA and YSLEER. Trimming left V 4 bases short and J 6 bases short, with 13 bases between. This CDR3 is built from 14 residues. Here the CDR3 DNA reads TGCGCCAGCAGCCCACGGACTGCACCCAATGAGCAGTTCTTC. This translates into CASSPRTAPNEQFF.

The chain has TRBV7-3 and TRBJ2-7; D not certain. This CDR3 region has 13 residues. Trimming removed 3 bases from V and 1 base from J, with 7 bases in between. Germline V lookup: CDR1 SGHTA, CDR2 FQGTGA. The CDR3 loop is CASSLQASYEQYF. CDR3 bases: TGTGCCAGCAGCTTGCAGGCGTCCTACGAGCAGTACTTC.

In its sample, this clone was seen a few times. The rearrangement uses TRBV5-1 and TRBJ1-3, with 7 bases lining up with TRBD1. The germline V gene encodes CDR1 SGHRS and CDR2 YFSETQ. V was pared by 4 bases and J by 6 bases, with 7 bases of the junction left unmatched. The CDR3 consists of 14 residues. The CDR3 coding sequence is TGCGCCAGCAGCCAAGGACAGGTGGAAAACACCATATATTTT. This gives the protein CASSQGQVENTIYF.

The chain uses TRBV7-2 and TRBJ1-4; 7 bases line up with TRBD1. The CDR3 covers 15 residues. Germline V gives CDR1 SGHTA, CDR2 FQGNSA. V lost 5 bases, J lost 6 bases, and 9 bases stayed unmatched. The CDR3 DNA follows: TGTGCCAGCAGCAGAGCGACAGGGAAGGATGAAAAACTGTTTTTT. This gives the protein CASSRATGKDEKLFF.

This clone was picked up a small number of times. The rearrangement joins TRBV5-1 to TRBJ2-5; 7 bases agree with TRBD2. The CDR3 extends over 15 amino acids. V was clipped by 2 bases and J by 5 bases; unmatched bases: 9. CDR1 is SGHRS, CDR2 YFSETQ, per germline. Here the CDR3 reads CASSFTLAGGETQYF. The CDR3 DNA reads as TGCGCCAGCAGCTTCACTTTAGCGGGCGGGGAGACCCAGTACTTC.

The rearrangement links TRBV5-6 to TRBJ1-1; 10 nucleotides match TRBD1. The CDR3 sequence is 17 residues long. Germline V CDR1 and CDR2: SGHDT, YYEEEE. V was clipped by 0 bases and J by 1 base; unmatched bases: 6. As DNA, the CDR3 is TGTGCCAGCAGCTTGGGACAGGGGGCAGTTAGGAACACTGAAGCTTTCTTT. This translates into CASSLGQGAVRNTEAFF.

V usage is TRBV6-1 and J usage is TRBJ1-4; 8 nucleotides match TRBD1. CDR3 size: 15 residues. The V segment lost 8 bases and the J segment 4 bases; nucleotides outside the gene matches: 9. CDR1 is MNHNS, CDR2 SASEGT, per germline. CDR3 nucleotides: TGTGCCAGCGGCGGGACAGGCGACAATAATGAAAAACTGTTTTTT. This encodes CASGGTGDNNEKLFF.

V is TRBV5-4 and J is TRBJ1-6; TRBD1 agrees at 9 bases. CDR1 and CDR2 from the germline V gene are SGHNT and YYREEE (reference sequence). This CDR3 has 15 residues. V trimming: 3 bases; J trimming: 7 bases; junction bases outside the gene matches: 5. CDR3 DNA: TGTGCCAGCAGCTCACAGGGGGCGCGGAATTCACCCCTCCACTTT. Its translation: CASSSQGARNSPLHF.

This clone was counted a few times. The chain couples TRBV7-2 to TRBJ2-2; 11 positions match TRBD2. Germline V gene data show CDR1 as SGHTA and CDR2 as FQGNSA. With 1 base clipped from V and 8 bases from J, the junction kept 6 bases outside the gene matches. The CDR3 has 16 amino acids. The CDR3 loop reads CASSLDSGRASGELFF. The CDR3 region has the DNA TGTGCCAGCAGCTTAGATAGCGGGAGGGCCAGTGGGGAGCTGTTTTTT.

This chain connects TRBV6-1 to TRBJ2-2; D perhaps matches TRBD2 (6 bases). Between the trimmed V and J ends, which lost 3 bases and 3 bases, there was a span of 11 bases. The germline V gene has CDR1 MNHNS and CDR2 SASEGT. This CDR3 is 15 amino acids long. The CDR3 reads CASSEPGLHTGELFF. The CDR3 nucleotides are TGTGCCAGCAGTGAGCCGGGACTCCACACCGGGGAGCTGTTTTTT.

DNA of the CDR3: TGTGCCAGCAGTGTTCGACTATTCGGGGAGCTGTTTTTT. Translated: CASSVRLFGELFF. V gene TRBV2 combines with J gene TRBJ2-2; a weak D match, TRBD2 (5 bases). V lost 4 bases and J 7 bases, leaving 10 bases between the germline ends. Germline CDR1 is SNHLY and CDR2 is FYNNEI. The CDR3 covers 13 residues.

This chain links TRBV7-9 with TRBJ2-5; the D gene is possibly TRBD1 (6 bases). With 1 base removed from V and 5 bases from J, the gap between germline ends came to 14 bases. The CDR3 is made up of 15 amino acids. Germline V gene lookup returns CDR1 SEHNR and CDR2 FQNEAQ (reference sequence). CDR3 protein: CASSLDDRSRETQYF. The DNA of the CDR3 is TGTGCCAGCAGCTTAGACGACAGGTCTAGGGAGACCCAGTACTTC.

This rearrangement joins TRBV19 to TRBJ1-4; D is perhaps TRBD1 (6 bases). V was clipped by 5 bases and J by 3 bases, with 10 bases between them. Germline lookup yields CDR1 LNHDA and CDR2 SQIVND (reference sequence). The CDR3 is 14 amino acids. The CDR3 DNA reads as TGTGCCAGTAGTGTCGGACAGTCTAATGAAAAACTGTTTTTT. As protein: CASSVGQSNEKLFF.

V and J are TRBV19 and TRBJ1-2, with D possibly matching TRBD1 (5 bases). V was clipped by 3 bases and J by 0 bases, with 23 bases between them. CDR3 length equals 19 residues. Germline CDR1 reads LNHDA; CDR2 reads SQIVND (reference sequence). In DNA form, the CDR3 reads TGTGCCAGTAGTATTTACCCGGCGGGGCAATTGCCATCTAACTATGGCTACACCTTC. This translates into CASSIYPAGQLPSNYGYTF.

The J gene is TRBJ2-7, the V gene TRBV5-1; D is undetermined. Trimming cost V 1 base and J 3 bases, with 8 bases left between them. In germline, CDR1 is SGHRS, CDR2 YFSETQ. The CDR3 spans 13 residues. CDR3 in amino acids: CASSLYTDYEQYF. The DNA for the CDR3 is TGCGCCAGCAGCTTGTATACAGACTACGAGCAGTACTTC.

This clone occurred a few times. CDR3 nucleotides: TGTGCCAGCAGCCAACTTGTCGGGACTAGCGGTTACAATGAGCAGTTCTTC. It yields the protein CASSQLVGTSGYNEQFF. The chain uses TRBV4-2 and TRBJ2-1, with 11 bases aligning to TRBD2. Germline V lookup: CDR1 LGHNA, CDR2 YNFKEQ. V trimming: 2 bases; J trimming: 4 bases; junction bases outside the gene matches: 7. The CDR3 totals 17 residues.

This chain links TRBV29-1 with TRBJ1-1; D call uncertain. With 5 bases removed from V and 11 bases from J, the gap between germline ends came to 15 bases. Looked up from germline, CDR1 is SQVTM and CDR2 is ANQGSEA. This CDR3 is built from 11 residues. The CDR3 region is CSVLETAQAFF. The CDR3 coding sequence is TGCAGCGTTCTCGAAACCGCACAGGCTTTCTTT.

This chain joins TRBV19 and TRBJ2-2; 7 nucleotides line up with TRBD2. V trimming: 5 bases; J trimming: 6 bases; junction bases outside the gene matches: 3. CDR1 is LNHDA and CDR2 is SQIVND in the germline V gene (reference sequence). CDR3 size: 13 residues. CDR3 amino acids: CASSATSAGELFF. The CDR3, as DNA: TGTGCCAGTAGTGCCACTAGCGCCGGGGAGCTGTTTTTT.

The chain joins TRBV6-1 to TRBJ1-1; tentatively, D is TRBD1 (6 bases). This CDR3 comprises 12 residues. V lost 3 bases and J lost 11, with 13 bases in between. The germline gives CDR1 MNHNS, CDR2 SASEGT. CDR3 protein: CASSERQAKAFF. In DNA, the CDR3 is TGTGCCAGCAGTGAGCGACAGGCGAAGGCTTTCTTT.

CDR3 nucleotides: TGCGCCAGCAGCCAAGAGACAGGGGTTCAGCCCCAGCATTTT. Translated: CASSQETGVQPQHF. This sequence joins TRBV4-3 and TRBJ1-5, with TRBD1 matching over 8 bases. Germline loops: CDR1 LGHNA, CDR2 YSLEER. The J segment lost 6 bases and the V segment lost 0 bases, leaving 1 base of the junction unmatched. The CDR3 totals 14 residues.

The J gene is TRBJ2-5, the V gene TRBV7-8, with D unclear. The CDR3 is 14 residues long. V lost 3 bases to trimming and J lost 4 bases, with 12 bases between them. Germline loops: CDR1 SGHVS, CDR2 FQNEAQ. The CDR3 spells CASSLLSGIETQYF. CDR3 in DNA: TGTGCCAGCAGCTTGTTGTCAGGCATAGAGACCCAGTACTTC.